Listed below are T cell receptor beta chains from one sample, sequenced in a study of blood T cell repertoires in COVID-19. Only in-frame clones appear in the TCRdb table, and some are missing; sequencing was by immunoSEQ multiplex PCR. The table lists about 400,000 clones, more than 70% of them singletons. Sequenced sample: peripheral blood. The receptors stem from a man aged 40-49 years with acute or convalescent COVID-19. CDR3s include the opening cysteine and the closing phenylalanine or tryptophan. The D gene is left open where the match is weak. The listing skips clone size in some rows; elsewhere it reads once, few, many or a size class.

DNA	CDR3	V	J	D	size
TGTGCCAGCAGCTTAGGCCGCAGGGCAGCAGGAAACACCATATATTTT	CASSLGRRAAGNTIYF	TRBV7-8	TRBJ1-3	.	.
TGTGCCAGCAGCTTGGCCGACAGGCCCAACTATGGCTACACCTTC	CASSLADRPNYGYTF	TRBV5-6	TRBJ1-2	.	.
TGTGCCAGCAGTTACTCGGGGACAAACGAGCAGTACTTC	CASSYSGTNEQYF	TRBV6-5	TRBJ2-7	.	.
TGTGCCAGCAGCCAAGAGGGGGAGGGTCCTTTCTCTGGAAACACCATATATTTT	CASSQEGEGPFSGNTIYF	TRBV3-1/TRBV3-2	TRBJ1-3	.	.
TGTGCCAGCAGCCGACCCCTAGCGGTTGACACAGATACGCAGTATTTT	CASSRPLAVDTDTQYF	TRBV3-1/TRBV3-2	TRBJ2-3	TRBD2	.
TGTGCCAGCAGCCCTTTGTCGACTAGCGGGAACACCGGGGAGCTGTTTTTT	CASSPLSTSGNTGELFF	TRBV7-6	TRBJ2-2	TRBD2	.
TGTGCCAGCAGTTTATCAGAGGCCTATGGCTACACCTTC	CASSLSEAYGYTF	TRBV28	TRBJ1-2	.	.
TGTGCCAGCAGCCTCACTCCAGGGGAGCTGTTTTTT	CASSLTPGELFF	TRBV7-9	TRBJ2-2	.	once
TGCGCCAGCAGCTTCGGGACTCAACCTCTCGAGCAGTACTTC	CASSFGTQPLEQYF	TRBV5-1	TRBJ2-7	.	.
TGTGCCAGCAGCTTTGACAGGGGCAGTGGCGGCTACACCTTC	CASSFDRGSGGYTF	TRBV7-3	TRBJ1-2	TRBD1	.
TGTGCCAGCAGGATAGCGGGAGTGGTTGAGCAGTTCTTC	CASRIAGVVEQFF	TRBV2	TRBJ2-1	TRBD2	.
TGTGCCAGCAGCTGGGGATGGACAGGATCAGGGGAGACCCAGTACTTC	CASSWGWTGSGETQYF	TRBV7-9	TRBJ2-5	TRBD1	.
TGTGCCAGCAGCGCCGAGGGACTAGCGGGGTCGAACACCGGGGAGCTGTTTTTT	CASSAEGLAGSNTGELFF	TRBV7-8	TRBJ2-2	TRBD2	once
TGTGCCAGCAGTGGGGACAGGGGGCCGGAGACCCAGTACTTC	CASSGDRGPETQYF	TRBV25-1	TRBJ2-5	TRBD1	.
TGTGCCATCAGTGAGTCATGGCAGGGTTATCAGCCCCAGCATTTT	CAISESWQGYQPQHF	TRBV10-3	TRBJ1-5	.	.
TGTGCCAGCAGCCCGTGGACAGGGGCCTATGGCTACACCTTC	CASSPWTGAYGYTF	TRBV5-4	TRBJ1-2	TRBD1	.
TGTGCCAGCAGTTTCGGACTAGCGGCCCCAGATACGCAGTATTTT	CASSFGLAAPDTQYF	TRBV27	TRBJ2-3	TRBD2	once
TGTGCCAGCAGTGTCCTGCGGGGGGCGTTTAGCAATCAGCCCCAGCATTTT	CASSVLRGAFSNQPQHF	TRBV5-6	TRBJ1-5	.	.
TGCGCCAGCAGCTTTTCAGGGGGCGCGGGTGAAAAACTGTTTTTT	CASSFSGGAGEKLFF	TRBV5-1	TRBJ1-4	TRBD1	.
TGTGCCAGCAGCGTCCAGGGCACTAATGAAAAACTGTTTTTT	CASSVQGTNEKLFF	TRBV9	TRBJ1-4	.	.
TGTGCCAGCAGATTTAGGTCGGGGTGGAGTGAGCAGTTCTTC	CASRFRSGWSEQFF	TRBV6-5	TRBJ2-1	.	once
TGTGCCAGCAGCTCGGACAGAGGGTCCTACAATGAGCAGTTCTTC	CASSSDRGSYNEQFF	TRBV7-3	TRBJ2-1	.	.
TGTGCCAGCAGCTTGGGGCTAGAGGTATCCGAGCAGTACTTC	CASSLGLEVSEQYF	TRBV5-4	TRBJ2-7	.	.
TGTGCCAGCACGACGGGGGAAGAGACCCAGTACTTC	CASTTGEETQYF	TRBV28	TRBJ2-5	.	.
TGTGCCAGTAGCTTTCCAGGGGGACGGGACACTGAAGCTTTCTTT	CASSFPGGRDTEAFF	TRBV19	TRBJ1-1	TRBD1	.
TGTGCCAGCAGCTTGCAACGAGCCGGGGAGCTGTTTTTT	CASSLQRAGELFF	TRBV5-4	TRBJ2-2	.	.
TGTGCCAGCAGCCCCGGGATTAACACAGATACGCAGTATTTT	CASSPGINTDTQYF	TRBV7-3	TRBJ2-3	.	.
TGTGCCAGCAGTGAGATCGGGAATGAGCAGTTCTTC	CASSEIGNEQFF	TRBV25-1	TRBJ2-1	.	.
TGTGCCAGTAGTATGGGGAGGAACACTGAAGCTTTCTTT	CASSMGRNTEAFF	TRBV19	TRBJ1-1	.	.
TGTGCCAGCAGCACTAGCGGGGGGGTAGGAGATACGCAGTATTTT	CASSTSGGVGDTQYF	TRBV11-2	TRBJ2-3	TRBD2	.
TGTGCCAGCAGCTTAGCATTTCGGCTAGCGGTACAAGAGACCCAGTACTTC	CASSLAFRLAVQETQYF	TRBV7-8	TRBJ2-5	TRBD2	few
TGTGCCAGCTCTTCAACAGCTCAGCCCCAGCATTTT	CASSSTAQPQHF	TRBV18	TRBJ1-5	.	.
TGTGCCAGCAGTTTTTCAAGGGGCGGAAACACCATATATTTT	CASSFSRGGNTIYF	TRBV27	TRBJ1-3	.	few
TGTGCCAGCAGCCCAAAATTTGGACAGACACAGATTAACTACGAGCAGTACTTC	CASSPKFGQTQINYEQYF	TRBV5-5	TRBJ2-7	.	.
TGTGCCACCAGTGATTTGCGGGGGGTGGGCACTGAAGCTTTCTTT	CATSDLRGVGTEAFF	TRBV24-1	TRBJ1-1	.	.